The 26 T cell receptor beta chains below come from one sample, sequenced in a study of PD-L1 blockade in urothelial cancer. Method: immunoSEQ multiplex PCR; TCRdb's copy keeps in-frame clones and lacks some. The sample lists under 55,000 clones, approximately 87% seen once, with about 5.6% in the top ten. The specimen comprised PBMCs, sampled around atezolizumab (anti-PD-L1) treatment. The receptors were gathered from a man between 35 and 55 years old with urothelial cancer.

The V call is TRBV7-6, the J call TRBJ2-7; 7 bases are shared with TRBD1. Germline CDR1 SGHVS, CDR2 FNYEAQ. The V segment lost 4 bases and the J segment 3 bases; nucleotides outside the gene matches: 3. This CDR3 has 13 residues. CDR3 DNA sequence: TGTGCCAGCAGCTCTTACAGGGGCTACGAGCAGTACTTC. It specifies CASSSYRGYEQYF.

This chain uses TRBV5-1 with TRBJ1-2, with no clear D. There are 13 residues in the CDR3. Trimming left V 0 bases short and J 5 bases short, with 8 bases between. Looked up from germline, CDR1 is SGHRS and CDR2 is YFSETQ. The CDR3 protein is CASSLETVYGYTF. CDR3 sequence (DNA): TGCGCCAGCAGCTTGGAAACAGTTTATGGCTACACCTTC.

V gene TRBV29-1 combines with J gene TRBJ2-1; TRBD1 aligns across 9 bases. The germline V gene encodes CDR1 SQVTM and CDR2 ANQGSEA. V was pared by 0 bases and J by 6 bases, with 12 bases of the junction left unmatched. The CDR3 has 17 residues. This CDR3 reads CSVEDPGTGTYGNEQFF. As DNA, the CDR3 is TGCAGCGTTGAAGATCCGGGGACAGGGACTTACGGCAATGAGCAGTTCTTC.

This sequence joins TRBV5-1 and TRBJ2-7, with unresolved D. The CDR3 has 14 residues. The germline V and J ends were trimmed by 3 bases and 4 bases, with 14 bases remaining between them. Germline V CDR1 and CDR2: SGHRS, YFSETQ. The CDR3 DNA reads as TGCGCCAGCAGCTCCCACCCTGACTTATACGAGCAGTACTTC. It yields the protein CASSSHPDLYEQYF.

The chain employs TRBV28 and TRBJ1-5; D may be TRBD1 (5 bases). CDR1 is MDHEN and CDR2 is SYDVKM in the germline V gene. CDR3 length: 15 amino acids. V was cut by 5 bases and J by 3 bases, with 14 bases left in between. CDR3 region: CASSPKGLYNQPQHF. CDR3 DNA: TGTGCCAGCAGTCCGAAGGGACTCTACAATCAGCCCCAGCATTTT. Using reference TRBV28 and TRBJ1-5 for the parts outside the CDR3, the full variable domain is DVKVTQSSRYLVKRTGEKVFLECVQDMDHENMFWYRQDPGLGLRLIYFSYDVKMKEKGDIPEGYSVSREKKERFSLILESASTNQTSMYLCASSPKGLYNQPQHFGDGTRLSIL.

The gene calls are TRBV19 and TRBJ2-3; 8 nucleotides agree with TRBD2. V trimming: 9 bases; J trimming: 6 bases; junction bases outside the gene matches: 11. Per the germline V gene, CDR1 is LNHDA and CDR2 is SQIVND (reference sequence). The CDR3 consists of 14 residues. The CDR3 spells CASQKRESGDTQYF. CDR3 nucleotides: TGTGCCAGCCAAAAGCGGGAGTCGGGGGATACGCAGTATTTT.

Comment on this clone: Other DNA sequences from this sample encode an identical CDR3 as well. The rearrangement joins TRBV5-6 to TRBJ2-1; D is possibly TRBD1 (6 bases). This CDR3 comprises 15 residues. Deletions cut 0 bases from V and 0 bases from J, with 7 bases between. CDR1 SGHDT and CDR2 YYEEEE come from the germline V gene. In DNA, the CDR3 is TGTGCCAGCAGCTTGGAAGGGGGCTCCTACAATGAGCAGTTCTTC. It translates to CASSLEGGSYNEQFF.

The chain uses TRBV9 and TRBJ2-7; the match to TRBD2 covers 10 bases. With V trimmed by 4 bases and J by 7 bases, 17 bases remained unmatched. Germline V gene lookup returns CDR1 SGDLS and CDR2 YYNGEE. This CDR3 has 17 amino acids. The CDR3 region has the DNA TGTGCCAGCAGCCTCCAAAGAGAGGCTAGCGGGAGTCAAGAGCAGTACTTC. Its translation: CASSLQREASGSQEQYF.

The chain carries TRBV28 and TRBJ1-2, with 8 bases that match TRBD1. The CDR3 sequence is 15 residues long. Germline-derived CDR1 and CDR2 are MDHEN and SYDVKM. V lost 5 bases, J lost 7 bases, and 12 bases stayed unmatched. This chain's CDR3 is CASSMLPGTGGGYTF. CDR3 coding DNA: TGTGCCAGCAGTATGCTTCCCGGGACAGGCGGTGGCTACACCTTC.

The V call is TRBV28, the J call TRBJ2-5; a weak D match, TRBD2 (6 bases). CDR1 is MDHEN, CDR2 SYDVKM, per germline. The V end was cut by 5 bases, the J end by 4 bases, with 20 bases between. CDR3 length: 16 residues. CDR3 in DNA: TGTGCCAGCAGTGGCGGGATCCCGGGGGTTCGAGAGACCCAGTACTTC. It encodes CASSGGIPGVRETQYF.

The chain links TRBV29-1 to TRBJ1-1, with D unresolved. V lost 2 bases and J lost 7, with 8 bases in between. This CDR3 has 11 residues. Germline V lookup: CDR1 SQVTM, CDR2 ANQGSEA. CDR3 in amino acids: CSVEPSREAFF. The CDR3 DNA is TGCAGCGTTGAACCAAGCCGTGAAGCTTTCTTT.

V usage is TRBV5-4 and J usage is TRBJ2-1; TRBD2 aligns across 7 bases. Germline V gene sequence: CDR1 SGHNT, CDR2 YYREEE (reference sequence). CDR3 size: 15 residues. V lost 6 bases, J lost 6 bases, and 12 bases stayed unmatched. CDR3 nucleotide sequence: TGTGCCAGCACTCCTGTAGTAGCGGGCCCCAATGAGCAGTTCTTC. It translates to CASTPVVAGPNEQFF.

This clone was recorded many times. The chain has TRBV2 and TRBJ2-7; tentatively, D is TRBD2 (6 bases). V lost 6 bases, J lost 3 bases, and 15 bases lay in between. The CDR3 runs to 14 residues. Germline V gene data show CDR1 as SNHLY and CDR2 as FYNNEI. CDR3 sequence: CASSRLATNYEQYF. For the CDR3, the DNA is TGTGCCAGCAGCCGGCTAGCGACGAACTACGAGCAGTACTTC.

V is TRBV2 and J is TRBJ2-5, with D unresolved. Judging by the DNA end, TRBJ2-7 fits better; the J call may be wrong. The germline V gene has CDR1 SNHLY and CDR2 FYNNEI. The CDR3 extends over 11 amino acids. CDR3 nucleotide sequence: TGTGCCAGCAACTCCCTCTACGAGCAGTACTTC. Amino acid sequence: CASNSLYEQYF.

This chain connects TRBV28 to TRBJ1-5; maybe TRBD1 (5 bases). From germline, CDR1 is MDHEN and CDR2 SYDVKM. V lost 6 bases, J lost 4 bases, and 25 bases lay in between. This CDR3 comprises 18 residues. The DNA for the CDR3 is TGTGCCAGCAGCCCTTCCCCAATCCGGCGGGGGAGGAATCAGCCCCAGCATTTT. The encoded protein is CASSPSPIRRGRNQPQHF. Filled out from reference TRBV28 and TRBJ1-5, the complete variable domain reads DVKVTQSSRYLVKRTGEKVFLECVQDMDHENMFWYRQDPGLGLRLIYFSYDVKMKEKGDIPEGYSVSREKKERFSLILESASTNQTSMYLCASSPSPIRRGRNQPQHFGDGTRLSIL.

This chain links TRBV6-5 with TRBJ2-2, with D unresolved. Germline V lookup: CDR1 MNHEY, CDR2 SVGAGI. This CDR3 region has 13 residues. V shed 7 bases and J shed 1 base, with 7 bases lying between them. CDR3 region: CASTRGNTGELFF. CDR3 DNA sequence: TGTGCCAGCACCCGAGGGAACACCGGGGAGCTGTTTTTT.

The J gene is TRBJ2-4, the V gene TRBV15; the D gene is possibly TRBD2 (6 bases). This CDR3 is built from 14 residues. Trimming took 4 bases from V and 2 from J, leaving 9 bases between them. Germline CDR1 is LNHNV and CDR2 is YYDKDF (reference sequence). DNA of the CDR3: TGTGCCACCAGCAATGGGGGGACCAAAAACATTCAGTACTTC. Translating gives CATSNGGTKNIQYF. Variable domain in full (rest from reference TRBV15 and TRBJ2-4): DAMVIQNPRYQVTQFGKPVTLSCSQTLNHNVMYWYQQKSSQAPKLLFHYYDKDFNNEADTPDNFQSRRPNTSFCFLDIRSPGLGDTAMYLCATSNGGTKNIQYFGAGTRLSVL.

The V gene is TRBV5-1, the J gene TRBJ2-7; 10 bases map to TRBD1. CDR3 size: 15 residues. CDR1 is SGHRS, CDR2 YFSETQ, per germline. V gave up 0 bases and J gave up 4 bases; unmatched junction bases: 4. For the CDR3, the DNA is TGCGCCAGCAGCTTGGGACAGGGGGCATCTTACGAGCAGTACTTC. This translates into CASSLGQGASYEQYF.

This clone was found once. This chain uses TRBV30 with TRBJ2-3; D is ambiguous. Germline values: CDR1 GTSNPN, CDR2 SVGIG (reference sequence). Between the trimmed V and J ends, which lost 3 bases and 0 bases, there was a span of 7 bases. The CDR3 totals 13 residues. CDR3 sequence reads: CAWRTGSTDTQYF. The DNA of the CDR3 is TGTGCCTGGAGGACCGGGAGCACAGATACGCAGTATTTT.

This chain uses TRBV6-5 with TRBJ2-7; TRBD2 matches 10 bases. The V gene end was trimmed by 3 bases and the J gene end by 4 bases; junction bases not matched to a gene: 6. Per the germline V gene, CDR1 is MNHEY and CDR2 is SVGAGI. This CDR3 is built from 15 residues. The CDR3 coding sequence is TGTGCCAGCAGTTATGGGCCACTAGCGGGATACGAGCAGTACTTC. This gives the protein CASSYGPLAGYEQYF.

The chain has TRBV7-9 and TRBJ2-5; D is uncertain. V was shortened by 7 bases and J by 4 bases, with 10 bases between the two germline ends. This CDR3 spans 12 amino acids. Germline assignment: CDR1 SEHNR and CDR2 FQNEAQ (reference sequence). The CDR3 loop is CASTRPGETQYF. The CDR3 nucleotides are TGTGCCAGCACTAGGCCGGGAGAGACCCAGTACTTC.

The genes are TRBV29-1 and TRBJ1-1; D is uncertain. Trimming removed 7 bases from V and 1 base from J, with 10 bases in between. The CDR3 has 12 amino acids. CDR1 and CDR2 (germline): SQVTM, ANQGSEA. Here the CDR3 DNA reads TGCAGCGGTCGACAAGGGAACACTGAAGCTTTCTTT. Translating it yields CSGRQGNTEAFF. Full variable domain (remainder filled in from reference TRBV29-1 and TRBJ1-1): SAVISQKPSRDICQRGTSLTIQCQVDSQVTMMFWYRQQPGQSLTLIATANQGSEATYESGFVIDKFPISRPNLTFSTLTVSNMSPEDSSIYLCSGRQGNTEAFFGQGTRLTVV.

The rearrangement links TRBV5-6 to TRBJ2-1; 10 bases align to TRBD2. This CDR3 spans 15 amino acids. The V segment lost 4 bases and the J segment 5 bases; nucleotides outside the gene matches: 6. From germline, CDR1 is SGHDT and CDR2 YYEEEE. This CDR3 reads CASSRLAGVDNEQFF. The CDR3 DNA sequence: TGTGCCAGCAGCAGGCTAGCGGGAGTCGACAATGAGCAGTTCTTC. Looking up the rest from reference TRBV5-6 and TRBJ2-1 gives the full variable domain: DAGVTQSPTHLIKTRGQQVTLRCSPKSGHDTVSWYQQALGQGPQFIFQYYEEEERQRGNFPDRFSGHQFPNYSSELNVNALLLGDSALYLCASSRLAGVDNEQFFGPGTRLTVL.

CDR3 DNA: TGCAGCCCTTTGACTAGCGGGACGGCTGCCACCGGGGAGCTGTTTTTT. Protein: CSPLTSGTAATGELFF. The rearrangement joins TRBV29-1 to TRBJ2-2, with 11 bases matching TRBD2. The CDR3 consists of 16 residues. CDR1 and CDR2 from the germline V gene are SQVTM and ANQGSEA. The V segment lost 8 bases and the J segment 4 bases; nucleotides outside the gene matches: 12.

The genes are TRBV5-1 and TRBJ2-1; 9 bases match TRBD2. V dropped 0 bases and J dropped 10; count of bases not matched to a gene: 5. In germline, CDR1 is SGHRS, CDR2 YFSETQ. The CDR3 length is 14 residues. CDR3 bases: TGCGCCAGCAGCTTGGCTAGCGGGACACGGGAGCAGTTCTTC. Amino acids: CASSLASGTREQFF.

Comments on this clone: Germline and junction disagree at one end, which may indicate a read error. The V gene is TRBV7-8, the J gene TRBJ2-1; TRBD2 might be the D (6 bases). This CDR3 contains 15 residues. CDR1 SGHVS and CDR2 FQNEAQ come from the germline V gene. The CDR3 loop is CASSLEDGSYDEQFF. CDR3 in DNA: TGTGCCAGCAGCTTAGAGGACGGGAGCTACGATGAGCAGTTCTTC.